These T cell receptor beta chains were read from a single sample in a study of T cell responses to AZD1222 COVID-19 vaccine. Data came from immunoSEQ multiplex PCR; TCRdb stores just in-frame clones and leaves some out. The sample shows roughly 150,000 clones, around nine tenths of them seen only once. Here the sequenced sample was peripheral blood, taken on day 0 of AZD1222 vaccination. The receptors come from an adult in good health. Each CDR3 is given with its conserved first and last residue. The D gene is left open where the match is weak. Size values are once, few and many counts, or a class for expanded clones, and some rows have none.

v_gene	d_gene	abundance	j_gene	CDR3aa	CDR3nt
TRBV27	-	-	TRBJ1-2	CASSQDSLQYGYTF	TGTGCCAGCAGTCAGGACAGTCTTCAATATGGCTACACCTTC
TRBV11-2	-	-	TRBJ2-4	CASKGSAKNIQYF	TGTGCCAGCAAGGGGTCTGCCAAAAACATTCAGTACTTC
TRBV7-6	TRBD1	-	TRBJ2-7	CASSIGTGPPYEQYF	TGTGCCAGCAGCATAGGGACAGGGCCCCCCTACGAGCAGTACTTC
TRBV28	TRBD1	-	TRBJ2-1	CASSSTGVGYNEQFF	TGTGCCAGCAGTTCTACAGGGGTGGGATACAATGAGCAGTTCTTC
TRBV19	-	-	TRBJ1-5	CASSIAVYRNQPQHF	TGTGCCAGTAGTATAGCCGTATATCGCAATCAGCCCCAGCATTTT
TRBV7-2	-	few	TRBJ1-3	CASSAVGSGNTIYF	TGTGCCAGCAGCGCCGTTGGCTCTGGAAACACCATATATTTT
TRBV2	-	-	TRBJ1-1	CASSEAPPGHTEAFF	TGTGCCAGCAGTGAAGCGCCCCCAGGACACACTGAAGCTTTCTTT
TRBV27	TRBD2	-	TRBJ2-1	CASSLRGLAEDYNEQFF	TGTGCCAGCAGTTTAAGAGGACTAGCCGAAGACTACAATGAGCAGTTCTTC
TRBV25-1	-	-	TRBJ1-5	CASSEGQGAYNQPQHF	TGTGCCAGCAGTGAAGGTCAAGGAGCTTACAATCAGCCCCAGCATTTT
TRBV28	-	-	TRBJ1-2	CASSLGGARVWGYTF	TGTGCCAGCAGTTTGGGGGGCGCGCGGGTGTGGGGCTACACCTTC
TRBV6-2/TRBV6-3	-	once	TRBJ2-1	CASSALREQFF	TGTGCCAGCAGTGCCTTGCGTGAGCAGTTCTTC
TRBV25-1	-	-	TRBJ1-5	CASSEGRHSNQPQHF	TGTGCCAGCAGTGAGGGCAGACATAGCAATCAGCCCCAGCATTTT
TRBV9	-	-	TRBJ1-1	CASSREPSGSTEAFF	TGTGCCAGCAGCCGAGAACCATCAGGGAGTACTGAAGCTTTCTTT
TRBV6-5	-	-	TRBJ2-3	CASSYGSSRFTDTQYF	TGTGCCAGCAGTTACGGGTCTAGCAGATTCACAGATACGCAGTATTTT
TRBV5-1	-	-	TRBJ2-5	CASSLGQQETQYF	TGCGCCAGCAGCTTGGGACAGCAAGAGACCCAGTACTTC
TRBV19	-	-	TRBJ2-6	CASSTTGGANVLTF	TGTGCCAGTAGTACGACTGGTGGGGCCAACGTCCTGACTTTC
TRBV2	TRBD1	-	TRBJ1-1	CASSGEMDRMNTEAFF	TGTGCCAGCAGCGGGGAGATGGACAGGATGAACACTGAAGCTTTCTTT
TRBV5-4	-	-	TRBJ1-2	CASSLRSEGGHGYTF	TGTGCCAGCAGCTTGAGATCGGAGGGGGGCCACGGCTACACCTTC
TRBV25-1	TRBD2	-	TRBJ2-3	CASSENGAGVYPDTQYF	TGTGCCAGCAGTGAGAATGGCGCGGGAGTATACCCAGATACGCAGTATTTT
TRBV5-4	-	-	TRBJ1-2	CASSHLQGYGYTF	TGTGCCAGCAGCCATTTACAAGGTTATGGCTACACCTTC
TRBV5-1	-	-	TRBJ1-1	CASSLERLSTEAFF	TGCGCCAGCAGCTTGGAGAGGTTGAGCACTGAAGCTTTCTTT
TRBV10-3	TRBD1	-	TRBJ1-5	CATQGEDQPQHF	TGTGCCACTCAGGGGGAGGATCAGCCCCAGCATTTT
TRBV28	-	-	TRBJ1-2	CASSLAGQIMGYTF	TGTGCCAGCAGTTTAGCTGGACAGATCATGGGCTACACCTTC
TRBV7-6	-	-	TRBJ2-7	CASSLAGGYEQYF	TGTGCCAGCAGCTTAGCTGGGGGGTACGAGCAGTACTTC
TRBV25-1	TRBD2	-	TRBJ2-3	CASSDRTSGDTDTQYF	TGTGCCAGCAGTGACCGGACTAGCGGGGACACAGATACGCAGTATTTT
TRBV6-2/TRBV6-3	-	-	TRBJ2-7	CASSSGVYSYEQYF	TGTGCCAGCAGTTCAGGAGTGTACTCCTACGAGCAGTACTTC
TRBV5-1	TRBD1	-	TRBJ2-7	CASSSGTGAYEQYF	TGCGCCAGCAGTTCCGGGACAGGGGCCTACGAGCAGTACTTC
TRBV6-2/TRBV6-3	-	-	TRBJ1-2	CASSQALDRGYTF	TGTGCCAGCAGCCAAGCCCTCGACAGGGGCTACACCTTC
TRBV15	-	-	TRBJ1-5	CATSKGVATARSNQPQHF	TGTGCCACCAGCAAGGGCGTTGCGACGGCACGGAGCAATCAGCCCCAGCATTTT
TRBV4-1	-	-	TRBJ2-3	CASSQDRDTQYF	TGCGCCAGCAGCCAAGACCGAGATACGCAGTATTTT
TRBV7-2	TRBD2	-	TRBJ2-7	CASSLDSGREYEQYF	TGTGCCAGCAGCTTAGATAGCGGGAGGGAGTACGAGCAGTACTTC
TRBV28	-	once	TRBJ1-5	CASTPLRGNQPQHF	TGTGCCAGCACCCCACTTCGGGGGAATCAGCCCCAGCATTTT
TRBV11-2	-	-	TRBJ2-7	CASSLNFYEQYF	TGTGCCAGCAGCTTAAATTTCTACGAGCAGTACTTC
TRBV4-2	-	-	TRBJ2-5	CASSQEASSWSVAQYF	TGTGCCAGCAGCCAAGAGGCTAGCAGTTGGTCAGTGGCCCAGTACTTC
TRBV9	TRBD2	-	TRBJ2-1	CASSVRVLAGGGSYNEQFF	TGTGCCAGCAGCGTAAGAGTTCTAGCGGGAGGGGGGTCCTACAATGAGCAGTTCTTC
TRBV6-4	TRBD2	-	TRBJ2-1	CASSDSRLAGYNEQFF	TGTGCCAGCAGTGACTCAAGGCTAGCGGGCTACAATGAGCAGTTCTTC
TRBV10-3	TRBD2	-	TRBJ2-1	CAISNSGSYNEQFF	TGTGCCATCAGTAATAGCGGGTCCTACAATGAGCAGTTCTTC
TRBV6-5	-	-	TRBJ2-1	CASSNQGRNNEQFF	TGTGCCAGCAGCAACCAGGGGAGGAACAATGAGCAGTTCTTC
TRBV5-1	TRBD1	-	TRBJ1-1	CASSDRGRAMNTEAFF	TGCGCCAGCAGCGACAGGGGTCGTGCAATGAACACTGAAGCTTTCTTT
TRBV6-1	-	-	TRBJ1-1	CASSEQVRGEAFF	TGTGCCAGCAGTGAACAGGTTAGGGGTGAAGCTTTCTTT
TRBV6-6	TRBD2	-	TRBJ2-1	CASRPGLAENEQFF	TGTGCCAGCAGGCCCGGACTAGCGGAGAATGAGCAGTTCTTC
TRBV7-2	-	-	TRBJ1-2	CASSLAVSGEGYGYTF	TGTGCCAGCAGCTTAGCAGTGTCAGGGGAAGGCTATGGCTACACCTTC
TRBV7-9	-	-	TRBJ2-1	CASSLVDHNEQFF	TGTGCCAGCAGCTTAGTGGACCACAATGAGCAGTTCTTC
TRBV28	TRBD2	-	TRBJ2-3	CASSDVTSGSTDTQYF	TGTGCCAGCAGTGACGTGACTAGCGGGAGCACAGATACGCAGTATTTT
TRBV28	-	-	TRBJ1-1	CASSLFTKNTEAFF	TGTGCCAGCAGTTTATTCACGAAGAACACTGAAGCTTTCTTT